This TCR beta chain was sequenced in a study of blood T cell repertoires in COVID-19. Looking at the study overall: Samples of COVID-19 (acute and convalescent) were obtained from the United States, Italy and Spain. PBMCs, B-cell-depleted T cells, or T cells provided the cDNA or gDNA that made up the material.

Trimming took 4 bases from V and 7 from J, leaving 11 bases between them. The CDR3 loop spans 13 amino acids. Germline CDR1 and CDR2: KGHSH and LQKENI. Seattle cases were enrolled at active infection and followed longitudinally. Original handling: The assay estimated nucleated cells by amplifying reference gene primers. Produced via immunoSEQ multiplex PCR; TCRdb's table is partial and in-frame only. V, J and clone size are those of that table, while D and trimming were read from the DNA. The profile shows 95,000 to 150,000 clones, around 85% of them singletons. The sequence derives from a woman older than 75 with COVID-19, enrolled during active disease. The source material was peripheral blood. This chain uses TRBV18 with TRBJ2-1; perhaps TRBD1 as D (5 bases). The CDR3 DNA reads TGTGCCAGCTCACAAACGACAGTAAATGAGCAGTTCTTC. It codes for CASSQTTVNEQFF.